In its sample, the clone carrying this T cell receptor (beta chain) was seen a few times. Its target is not known. After constant-region reverse-primer amplification, full-length variable regions underwent semi-nested PCR with Nested Universal Primer A. TCRdb processed the 5' RACE reads anew with MiXCR; each CDR3 protein has one entry. The sample yields tens of thousands of distinct CDR3 sequences, approximately 27% seen once. Tregs were sorted as CD4+CD25+CD127-/low cells. General study results and limits: In terms of TCR gene usage, tumor memory CD4+ T cells clustered together with blood and lymph node memory CD4+ cells, as well as with lymph node naive CD4+ cells. Tumor-infiltrating Treg TCR alpha and beta sequences overlapped most with tumor naive CD4+ T cells, then blood naive.

V lost 4 bases to trimming and J lost 2 bases, with 17 bases between them. The CDR3 sequence is 16 residues long. Germline CDR1 is SGHVS and CDR2 is FQNEAQ. The sequence was collected from a female donor with breast cancer. J is TRBJ1-2 and V is TRBV7-8, with D perhaps TRBD1 (5 bases). The sequenced sample consisted of tumor-infiltrating Tregs sorted from the breast tumor. The CDR3 DNA reads TGTGCCAGCAGCTCGATCGAGTGGGGCACGAACTATGGCTACACCTTC. It translates to CASSSIEWGTNYGYTF.